The clone carrying this T cell receptor (beta chain) was seen once. CDR3 length: 19 residues. The germline gives CDR1 MDHEN, CDR2 SYDVKM. V was shortened by 1 base and J by 7 bases, with 26 bases between the two germline ends. This record belongs to a study of blood T cell repertoires in COVID-19. Source study methods: Reference gene primers were amplified, and this amplification served to estimate nucleated cell counts. Clones were read by immunoSEQ multiplex PCR, and TCRdb kept only the in-frame ones, dropping some. V, J and clone size are taken as reported in that table, and D and trimming were inferred from the DNA itself. Of around 250,000 clones in the sample, about 84% were seen once. This study enrolled people aged 18 to 89 from 20 to 25 US geographic areas. Allocation to cohorts depended on clinical history reported by the participants.

Material for sequencing was PBMCs or T cells enriched from blood (not recorded which). The TCR sequence derives from a woman in her fifties or sixties who had recovered from COVID-19. V usage is TRBV28 and J usage is TRBJ1-5; D is possibly TRBD1 (5 bases). The CDR3 DNA is TGTGCCAGCAGTTTATACGCCGGGAGGGGCCGCTCGTCCGGGCAGCCCCAGCATTTT. It encodes CASSLYAGRGRSSGQPQHF.